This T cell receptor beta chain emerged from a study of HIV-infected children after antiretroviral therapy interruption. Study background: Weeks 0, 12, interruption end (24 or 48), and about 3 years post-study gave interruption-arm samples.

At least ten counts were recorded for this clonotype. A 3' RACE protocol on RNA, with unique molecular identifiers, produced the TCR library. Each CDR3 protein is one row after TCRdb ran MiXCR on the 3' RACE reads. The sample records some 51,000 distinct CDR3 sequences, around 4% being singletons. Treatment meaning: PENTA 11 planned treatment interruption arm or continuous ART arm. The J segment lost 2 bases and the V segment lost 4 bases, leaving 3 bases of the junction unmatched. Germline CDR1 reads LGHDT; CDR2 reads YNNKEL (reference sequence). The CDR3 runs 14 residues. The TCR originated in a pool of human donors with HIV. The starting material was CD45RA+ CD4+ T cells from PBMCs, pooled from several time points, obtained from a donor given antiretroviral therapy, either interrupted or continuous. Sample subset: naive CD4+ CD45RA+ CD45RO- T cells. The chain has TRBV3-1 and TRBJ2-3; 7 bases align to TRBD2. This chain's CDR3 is CASSPSGSTDTQYF. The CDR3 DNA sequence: TGTGCCAGCAGCCCTAGCGGCTCCACAGATACGCAGTATTTT.